This T cell receptor (beta chain) was retrieved from a study of response to subunit inactivated influenza vaccine. Study-wide results and limits: That few new T cells are recruited by each seasonal influenza vaccination was the authors' suggestion.

The CDR3 is 15 amino acids. Unmatched junction bases numbered 12, after V lost 6 bases and J lost 3 bases. The germline gives CDR1 DFQATT, CDR2 SNEGSKA (reference sequence). MiXCR, applied by TCRdb to the RT-PCR reads, yields one record per CDR3 protein. The sample has around 710,000 distinct CDR3 sequences; approximately 15% are singletons. For this clonotype: Its antigen remains unidentified.

The clonotype originates from a man in his forties or fifties who received an inactivated influenza vaccine. This specimen was PBMCs from blood, taken less than 15 days before vaccination. V is TRBV20-1 and J is TRBJ2-7, with 9 bases matching TRBD1. The CDR3 DNA is TGCAGTGCCCCCGAGGACAGGGGAAGACTCTACGAGCAGTACTTC. This encodes CSAPEDRGRLYEQYF.